These 30 T cell receptor beta chains share one sample of origin, sequenced in a study of blood T cells in healthy people across ages. For the second PCR, which ran for roughly 7 to 11 cycles, a sample-barcoded 5' primer and a J-beta primer mix were used. TCRdb re-called the 5' RACE reads through MiXCR, storing one row per CDR3 protein. Among 600,000 or so distinct CDR3 sequences listed, roughly 43% were seen once. The specimen sequenced was blood. The receptors here all came from a man older than 75 in good health.

This chain connects TRBV11-2 to TRBJ1-1; D may be TRBD1 (5 bases). Germline V gives CDR1 SGHAT, CDR2 FQNNGV. The CDR3 has 12 residues. Trimming took 2 bases from V and 6 from J, leaving 7 bases between them. The chain's CDR3 is CASSLMTAEAFF. CDR3 DNA sequence: TGTGCCAGCAGCTTAATGACAGCTGAAGCTTTCTTT.

The chain has TRBV7-2 and TRBJ2-2; D remains ambiguous. This CDR3 spans 12 amino acids. Per the germline V gene, CDR1 is SGHTA and CDR2 is FQGNSA. The V end was cut by 7 bases, the J end by 6 bases, with 9 bases between. The CDR3: CASTPLAGELFF. The CDR3 region has the DNA TGTGCCAGCACTCCTTTGGCCGGGGAGCTGTTTTTT.

Note on this clonotype: A read error may explain this, as a much larger clone is one base away. This chain connects TRBV6-6 to TRBJ2-7; D ambiguous. Germline-derived CDR1 and CDR2 are MNHNY and SVGAGI (reference sequence). CDR3 length equals 13 residues. CDR3 sequence: CASTGGGRYGQYF. The CDR3 bases are TGTGCCAGCACAGGCGGCGGTCGCTACGGGCAGTACTTC.

This sequence joins TRBV6-5 and TRBJ2-1, with 7 bases identical to TRBD1. The CDR3 runs 16 residues. Germline V gene sequence: CDR1 MNHEY, CDR2 SVGAGI. V lost 4 bases to trimming and J lost 5 bases; unmatched junction nucleotides: 11. CDR3: CASSWGSSRGNNEQFF. DNA for the CDR3: TGTGCCAGCAGTTGGGGATCTAGCAGGGGGAACAATGAGCAGTTCTTC.

The rearrangement links TRBV5-1 to TRBJ2-5, with D possibly matching TRBD2 (6 bases). Trimming cost V 0 bases and J 5 bases, with 17 bases left between them. Germline V gives CDR1 SGHRS, CDR2 YFSETQ. This CDR3 comprises 16 residues. CDR3 protein: CASSLGREPSLETQYF. For the CDR3, the DNA is TGCGCCAGCAGCTTGGGGAGGGAGCCCTCTCTGGAGACCCAGTACTTC.

This chain connects TRBV20-1 to TRBJ1-5; possible D gene TRBD1, 5 bases. This CDR3 comprises 13 residues. CDR1 is DFQATT and CDR2 is SNEGSKA in the germline V gene (reference sequence). Trimming took off 3 bases at V and 5 bases at J, with 11 bases between the two ends. DNA of the CDR3: TGCAGTGCTAGCCGGCAGGGCCATCAGCCCCAGCATTTT. Its protein product is CSASRQGHQPQHF.

This clonotype was counted a few times. V gene TRBV20-1 combines with J gene TRBJ1-2; D is unclear. The CDR3 runs 14 residues. Germline CDR1 and CDR2: DFQATT and SNEGSKA (reference sequence). V dropped 3 bases and J dropped 3 bases, with 14 bases sitting between them. This chain's CDR3 is CSASEASFDYGYTF. CDR3 nucleotides: TGCAGTGCTAGTGAGGCATCCTTCGACTATGGCTACACCTTC.

The table lists this clonotype with a few counts. V gene TRBV5-1 combines with J gene TRBJ2-3; D ambiguous. The CDR3 loop spans 15 amino acids. In germline, CDR1 is SGHRS, CDR2 YFSETQ. V shed 4 bases and J shed 2 bases, with 14 bases lying between them. CDR3: CASSPADHPTDTQYF. CDR3 bases: TGCGCCAGCAGCCCCGCGGACCACCCCACAGATACGCAGTATTTT.

The chain combines TRBV7-3 with TRBJ2-7; D gene unclear. Germline V gene lookup returns CDR1 SGHTA and CDR2 FQGTGA. Trimming took off 5 bases at V and 0 bases at J, with 14 bases between the two ends. The length of the CDR3 is 15 residues. CDR3 amino acids: CASSPQGPSSYEQYF. The CDR3, as DNA: TGTGCCAGCAGCCCCCAAGGACCCAGCTCCTACGAGCAGTACTTC.

The rearrangement links TRBV12-3 or TRBV12-4 to TRBJ2-2; D is ambiguous. Deletions cut 6 bases from V and 6 bases from J, with 8 bases between. CDR3 length equals 12 residues. CDR3 nucleotide sequence: TGTGCCAGCAGCACATATCCCGGGGAGCTGTTTTTT. Its protein is CASSTYPGELFF.

Comments on this clonotype: The germline gene is not matched at one end of the junction; a read error may be the cause. This sequence joins TRBV6-6 and TRBJ2-3; 8 bases match TRBD2. Germline lookup yields CDR1 MNHNY and CDR2 SVGAGI (reference sequence). The length of the CDR3 is 14 residues. The CDR3 region is CASVRREGTDTQYF. The CDR3 nucleotides are TGTGCCAGCGTTCGACGGGAGGGCACTGATACGCAGTATTTT.

V and J are TRBV13 and TRBJ2-1, with D uncertain. The J call is in doubt because the DNA end fits TRBJ2-7 better. Germline CDR1 reads PRHDT; CDR2 reads FYEKMQ (reference sequence). The CDR3 sequence is 14 residues long. CDR3: CASSLLSPYNEQYF. The CDR3 nucleotides read TGTGCCAGCAGCTTACTATCGCCCTACAATGAGCAGTACTTC.

The chain is built from TRBV4-1 and TRBJ1-6; no clear D. The CDR3 length is 16 residues. Per the germline V gene, CDR1 is MGHRA and CDR2 is YSYEKL. Trimming pared 2 bases from V and 8 bases from J, leaving 16 bases between. In DNA, the CDR3 is TGCGCCAGCAGCCAACTGGGTCGTGGTAGAGATTCACCCCTCCACTTT. It codes for CASSQLGRGRDSPLHF.

The chain recombines TRBV6-6 with TRBJ2-1; the D call may be TRBD1 or TRBD2 (6 bases each). The length of the CDR3 is 11 residues. Germline V gives CDR1 MNHNY, CDR2 SVGAGI (reference sequence). Trimming cost V 6 bases and J 15 bases, with 15 bases left between them. The CDR3 region is CASSRQEGLFF. The DNA of the CDR3 is TGTGCCAGCAGCAGACAGGAGGGTCTGTTCTTC.

The chain carries TRBV20-1 and TRBJ2-6; maybe TRBD1 (5 bases). V was shortened by 4 bases and J by 2 bases, with 9 bases between the two germline ends. The CDR3 runs to 14 residues. Germline CDR1 and CDR2: DFQATT and SNEGSKA (reference sequence). The CDR3 is CSAISGTGANVLTF. In DNA form, the CDR3 reads TGCAGTGCTATCTCAGGGACTGGGGCCAACGTCCTGACTTTC.

The chain links TRBV7-2 to TRBJ2-7; either TRBD1 or TRBD2 may supply D (5 bases each). The CDR3 sequence is 14 residues long. V gave up 5 bases and J gave up 3 bases, with 14 bases separating them. From germline, CDR1 is SGHTA and CDR2 FQGNSA. CDR3 DNA: TGTGCCAGCAGCCGCGACCGGGACCACTACGAGCAGTACTTC. It translates to CASSRDRDHYEQYF.

J is TRBJ2-5 and V is TRBV20-1; 9 nucleotides line up with TRBD2. CDR1 and CDR2 (germline): DFQATT, SNEGSKA (reference sequence). The CDR3 consists of 19 residues. J gave up 0 bases and V 1 base, and 15 bases lay outside the gene matches. CDR3: CSARGPAVAGAKYQETQYF. CDR3 sequence (DNA): TGCAGTGCTAGAGGTCCCGCGGTAGCGGGGGCTAAGTACCAAGAGACCCAGTACTTC.

The chain links TRBV4-3 to TRBJ2-7, with unresolved D. The length of the CDR3 is 15 residues. Per the germline V gene, CDR1 is LGHNA and CDR2 is YSLEER. The V and J ends lost 0 bases and 0 bases respectively, with 9 bases between them. CDR3 amino acids: CASSQDNRRSYEQYF. CDR3 nucleotide sequence: TGCGCCAGCAGCCAAGATAATAGGCGCTCCTACGAGCAGTACTTC.

The chain recombines TRBV7-2 with TRBJ2-4; 11 bases map to TRBD2. The closer fit of TRBJ2-7 to the DNA end suggests the J call may be wrong. This CDR3 comprises 16 residues. Germline values: CDR1 SGHTA, CDR2 FQGNSA. The CDR3 DNA sequence: TGTGCCAGCAGCATGGACAGTAGCGGGAGGGCCTACGAGCAGTACTTC. Residues: CASSMDSSGRAYEQYF.

This clonotype was seen many times. The chain combines TRBV6-6 with TRBJ1-5; D is unclear. V lost 0 bases and J 7 bases, leaving 10 bases between the germline ends. The CDR3 is 14 residues long. Germline V gene sequence: CDR1 MNHNY, CDR2 SVGAGI (reference sequence). CDR3 in amino acids: CASSYSNDYQPQHF. The CDR3 DNA reads TGTGCCAGCAGTTACTCGAATGATTACCAGCCCCAGCATTTT.

The chain uses TRBV24-1 and TRBJ2-1; no firm D call. With 2 bases removed from V and 6 bases from J, the gap between germline ends came to 10 bases. Germline V gene lookup returns CDR1 KGHDR and CDR2 SFDVKD. The CDR3 is made up of 14 amino acids. CDR3 DNA: TGTGCCACCAGTGATTCAGTCACTCGCAATGAGCAGTTCTTC. Residues: CATSDSVTRNEQFF.

The rearrangement uses TRBV20-1 and TRBJ2-7; D uncertain. The CDR3 totals 12 residues. Deletions cut 1 base from V and 4 bases from J, with 8 bases between. Germline V CDR1 and CDR2: DFQATT, SNEGSKA (reference sequence). The CDR3 region has the DNA TGCAGTGCTAGAGTGGCTAGATACGAGCAGTACTTC. Protein sequence: CSARVARYEQYF.

V gene TRBV7-2 combines with J gene TRBJ1-2, with 10 bases matching TRBD1. Germline loops: CDR1 SGHTA, CDR2 FQGNSA. The CDR3 totals 14 residues. After removal of 4 bases from V and 8 bases from J, the junction contained 7 bases not matched to a gene. The chain's CDR3 is CASSSTGGLRGYTF. The CDR3 DNA reads as TGTGCCAGCAGCTCGACAGGGGGCTTGAGAGGCTACACCTTC.

V gene TRBV4-2 combines with J gene TRBJ1-4; D unclear. Per the germline V gene, CDR1 is LGHNA and CDR2 is YNFKEQ. The CDR3 spans 17 residues. V gave up 1 base and J gave up 0 bases, with 12 bases separating them. This CDR3 is CASSQVPVGSTNEKLFF. The CDR3 DNA reads as TGTGCCAGCAGCCAAGTCCCGGTGGGCTCAACTAATGAAAAACTGTTTTTT.

This chain links TRBV9 with TRBJ2-1; TRBD2 might be the D (5 bases). V lost 0 bases and J lost 4, with 11 bases in between. CDR3 length: 15 residues. Germline V gene lookup returns CDR1 SGDLS and CDR2 YYNGEE. CDR3 sequence: CASSVAGTLYNEQFF. The DNA for the CDR3 is TGTGCCAGCAGCGTAGCGGGAACCTTGTACAATGAGCAGTTCTTC.

This chain uses TRBV27 with TRBJ1-2; TRBD1 might be the D (5 bases). Germline V gives CDR1 MNHEY, CDR2 SMNVEV (reference sequence). This CDR3 comprises 14 residues. V shed 3 bases and J shed 8 bases, with 16 bases lying between them. The CDR3 DNA is TGTGCCAGCAGTTTTGCTGGGGGTATAGGAGGCTACACCTTC. This sequence encodes CASSFAGGIGGYTF.

This clonotype occurred a few times. The chain has TRBV24-1 and TRBJ2-1; D is perhaps TRBD2 (7 bases). The germline V gene encodes CDR1 KGHDR and CDR2 SFDVKD. This CDR3 contains 14 residues. V dropped 10 bases and J dropped 9 bases, with 21 bases sitting between them. The DNA for the CDR3 is TGTGCCACGGCGGCCGAGGGGGGGAATTGTGAGCAGTTCTTC. Translation: CATAAEGGNCEQFF.

This clonotype was seen only a few times. The chain combines TRBV7-6 with TRBJ2-5; TRBD2 agrees at 13 bases. The CDR3 is made up of 16 amino acids. In germline, CDR1 is SGHVS, CDR2 FNYEAQ. V dropped 5 bases and J dropped 5; count of bases not matched to a gene: 8. The CDR3 DNA is TGTGCCAGCAGCCCAGGACTAGCGGGAGATCTCGAGACCCAGTACTTC. Protein sequence: CASSPGLAGDLETQYF.

This clonotype was observed a few times. V usage is TRBV3-1 and J usage is TRBJ2-7; no firm D call. The germline gives CDR1 LGHDT, CDR2 YNNKEL (reference sequence). This CDR3 is 13 amino acids long. V was shortened by 5 bases and J by 2 bases, with 10 bases between the two germline ends. The CDR3, as DNA: TGTGCCAGCAGCGTAGGAGCACCCTACGAGCAGTACTTC. This encodes CASSVGAPYEQYF.

The table lists this clonotype with a few counts. The genes are TRBV14 and TRBJ2-1; 7 bases agree with TRBD1. The V gene end was trimmed by 4 bases and the J gene end by 9 bases; junction bases not matched to a gene: 9. Germline-derived CDR1 and CDR2 are SGHDN and FVKESK. The length of the CDR3 is 14 residues. CDR3 coding DNA: TGTGCCAGCAGCCTCGACAGGGTCGGCGGTGAGCAGTTCTTC. Residues: CASSLDRVGGEQFF.